Listed here is a single TCR beta chain. Its antigen is as yet unknown. This sample is drawn from a study of vaccination and CD4 T cells after COVID-19. Turning to the study itself: Those taking part got two shots of either the BNT162b2 or the mRNA-1273 vaccine. Findings and limits, study-wide: Convalescent patients displayed a median about 85% of reactive clones emerging only post-vaccination.

Treatment reported: approximately nine-day PBMC culture with coronavirus spike peptide pools or control peptides (ViraFEST assay). ViraFEST sequenced TCRs after peptide-pool expansion of antigen-specific T cells. IL-2 (roughly 9.3 IU/ml) and peptide pools (approximately 9.7 ug/ml) were added to cultures of around 2.1 million PBMCs per well. CDR1 SGHVS and CDR2 FQNEAQ come from the germline V gene. The ends lost 5 bases at V and 0 bases at J; junction bases unmatched: 0. CDR3 length: 14 amino acids. The Oncomine TCR Beta short-read assay was applied to DNA of cultured CD4+ T cells. TCRdb independently ran MiXCR on the PCR reads; one entry per CDR3 protein. This table holds around 6,000 distinct CDR3 sequences, approximately 76% found once.

The chain uses TRBV7-8 and TRBJ2-1, with 8 bases matching TRBD1. Specimen: CD4+ T cells from blood, cultured in vitro. This TCR was sampled from a human donor who had recovered from COVID-19. The CDR3: CASSQGASYNEQFF. The CDR3 DNA reads as TGTGCCAGCAGCCAGGGGGCCTCCTACAATGAGCAGTTCTTC.